This record concerns one T cell receptor beta chain sequence. MiXCR was run by TCRdb on the RT-PCR reads, yielding one entry per CDR3 protein. Among hundreds of thousands of distinct CDR3 sequences listed, approximately 15% were seen once. The CDR3 totals 14 residues. V was cut by 2 bases and J by 0 bases, with 9 bases left in between. CDR1 SGHDT and CDR2 YYEEEE come from the germline V gene. This chain joins TRBV5-6 and TRBJ2-7, with TRBD2 as a possible D gene (6 bases). The clonotype was recovered from a female donor in good health, serving as a healthy control. Sequenced material: memory CD4+ T cells from blood. The CDR3 region is CASSFGTDSYEQYF. CDR3 in DNA: TGTGCCAGCAGCTTCGGGACTGACTCCTACGAGCAGTACTTC.